The 30 T cell receptor beta chains listed next were all sequenced from one sample in a study of identifying expanded T cells in peripheral blood. Clones were sequenced by immunoSEQ multiplex PCR, and TCRdb holds only the in-frame ones, with some missing. The table has 90,000 or so clones, around 87% seen once. The sample comprised blood. The receptors originated from a person aged 18-70 years in good health.

The V call is TRBV7-3, the J call TRBJ1-1; TRBD1 aligns across 7 bases. V trimming: 2 bases; J trimming: 2 bases; junction bases outside the gene matches: 8. Per germline, CDR1 SGHTA and CDR2 FQGTGA. CDR3 length: 16 amino acids. CDR3 nucleotides: TGTGCCAGCAGCTTAGCTGGGGGACAGATTAACACTGAAGCTTTCTTT. It codes for CASSLAGGQINTEAFF. Full variable domain (remainder filled in from reference TRBV7-3 and TRBJ1-1): GAGVSQTPSNKVTEKGKYVELRCDPISGHTALYWYRQSLGQGPEFLIYFQGTGAADDSGLPNDRFFAVRPEGSVSTLKIQRTERGDSAVYLCASSLAGGQINTEAFFGQGTRLTVV.

The gene calls are TRBV4-1 and TRBJ2-2; the match to TRBD1 covers 10 bases. Germline loops: CDR1 MGHRA, CDR2 YSYEKL. This CDR3 spans 16 amino acids. The junction had 4 bases not matched to a gene; V was cut back by 1 base and J by 5 bases. The CDR3, as DNA: TGCGCCAGCAGCCAAGGGTGGGGACAGGGGACCGGGGAGCTGTTTTTT. Residues: CASSQGWGQGTGELFF.

The CDR3 spells CASSYSFRGPNTEAFF. DNA of the CDR3: TGTGCCAGCAGTTACTCTTTTCGGGGACCGAACACTGAAGCTTTCTTT. This chain connects TRBV6-5 to TRBJ1-1; the D gene is possibly TRBD1 (5 bases). This CDR3 region has 16 residues. V was trimmed by 0 bases and J by 1 base, leaving 12 bases between them. Looked up from germline, CDR1 is MNHEY and CDR2 is SVGAGI.

The chain carries TRBV10-3 and TRBJ2-7; D is unresolved. V was shortened by 3 bases and J by 5 bases, with 14 bases between the two germline ends. The CDR3 contains 14 residues. Germline V gene sequence: CDR1 ENHRY, CDR2 SYGVKD. As DNA, the CDR3 is TGTGCCATCAGTGAAGTGGGGAAGAGACACGAGCAGTACTTC. It is translated as CAISEVGKRHEQYF.

This chain joins TRBV11-3 and TRBJ1-1; TRBD1 might be the D (5 bases). CDR1 and CDR2 from the germline V gene are SGHNT and YENEEA. Trimming cost V 4 bases and J 4 bases, with 16 bases left between them. The CDR3 length is 15 residues. The CDR3 spells CASSSLLGRSTEAFF. CDR3 in DNA: TGTGCCAGCAGCTCCCTCTTGGGGCGGTCCACTGAAGCTTTCTTT.

This sequence joins TRBV18 and TRBJ2-3; D is possibly TRBD2 (6 bases). Trimming removed 4 bases at V and 1 base at J, with 6 bases between. Germline V gene sequence: CDR1 KGHSH, CDR2 LQKENI. The CDR3 covers 13 residues. In DNA, the CDR3 is TGTGCCAGCTCACGGGGGGGCACAGATACGCAGTATTTT. Its protein is CASSRGGTDTQYF. Full variable domain (outside the CDR3, taken from reference TRBV18 and TRBJ2-3): NAGVMQNPRHLVRRRGQEARLRCSPMKGHSHVYWYRQLPEEGLKFMVYLQKENIIDESGMPKERFSAEFPKEGPSILRIQQVVRGDSAAYFCASSRGGTDTQYFGPGTRLTVL.

This chain links TRBV10-1 with TRBJ2-5; 15 bases are a match to TRBD2. Trimming removed 0 bases from V and 9 bases from J; junction bases left unmatched: 8. Germline V gives CDR1 WNHNN, CDR2 SYGVQD (reference sequence). This CDR3 is built from 17 residues. Written as DNA, the CDR3 is TGCGCCAGCAGTGAGTCTGTCGCGGGACTAGCGGGGGGTGCCCAGTACTTC. Encoded protein: CASSESVAGLAGGAQYF.

The chain carries TRBV9 and TRBJ2-2, with unresolved D. The V gene's germline CDR1 is SGDLS and CDR2 YYNGEE. The CDR3 is 17 amino acids. V was pared by 0 bases and J by 4 bases, with 16 bases between. This chain's CDR3 is CASSVVVGKSTTGELFF. DNA for the CDR3: TGTGCCAGCAGCGTAGTGGTGGGGAAGTCTACCACCGGGGAGCTGTTTTTT.

This clone is a singleton in its sample. V usage is TRBV19 and J usage is TRBJ1-2; D unresolved. V was pared by 5 bases and J by 7 bases, with 20 bases between. Germline V lookup: CDR1 LNHDA, CDR2 SQIVND (reference sequence). The length of the CDR3 is 15 residues. CDR3 nucleotide sequence: TGTGCCAGTAGTGTTGACGGTTCCCAAGCGCTTGGCTACACCTTC. It specifies CASSVDGSQALGYTF.

The J gene is TRBJ1-1, the V gene TRBV30; D uncertain. The CDR3 runs to 10 residues. The ends were cut back, 8 bases at V and 5 bases at J, with 9 bases in the middle. The V gene's germline CDR1 is GTSNPN and CDR2 SVGIG (reference sequence). The CDR3 DNA follows: TGTGCCGGCAGAAGGACTGAAGCTTTCTTT. As protein: CAGRRTEAFF.

This chain joins TRBV18 and TRBJ2-5; either TRBD1 or TRBD2 may supply D (5 bases each). CDR3 size: 14 residues. Trimming pared 2 bases from V and 5 bases from J, leaving 12 bases between. Germline assignment: CDR1 KGHSH and CDR2 LQKENI. CDR3 sequence reads: CASSPEGHRETQYF. The DNA for the CDR3 is TGTGCCAGCTCACCAGAGGGCCACAGGGAGACCCAGTACTTC.

This clone was seen a few times. V is TRBV9 and J is TRBJ1-1; TRBD1 might be the D (5 bases). Germline V gene sequence: CDR1 SGDLS, CDR2 YYNGEE. This CDR3 has 13 residues. V dropped 7 bases and J dropped 2 bases, with 12 bases sitting between them. CDR3 DNA sequence: TGTGCCAGCCGGGGGGTAGGAAACACTGAAGCTTTCTTT. Its translation is CASRGVGNTEAFF.

The chain links TRBV14 to TRBJ2-5; D gene ambiguous. Per germline, CDR1 SGHDN and CDR2 FVKESK. This CDR3 spans 13 amino acids. Trimming left V 4 bases short and J 1 base short, with 7 bases between. The CDR3 DNA reads TGTGCCAGCAGCCGACGGATCCAAGAGACCCAGTACTTC. Encoded protein: CASSRRIQETQYF.

This rearrangement joins TRBV2 to TRBJ1-1; 9 bases line up with TRBD1. CDR1 and CDR2 (germline): SNHLY, FYNNEI. After removal of 6 bases from V and 6 bases from J, the junction contained 5 bases not matched to a gene. The CDR3 has 13 residues. The CDR3 is CASRGTGMAEAFF. CDR3 nucleotide sequence: TGTGCCAGCAGAGGGACAGGGATGGCTGAAGCTTTCTTT. Drawing the rest from reference TRBV2 and TRBJ1-1, the complete variable domain is EPEVTQTPSHQVTQMGQEVILRCVPISNHLYFYWYRQILGQKVEFLVSFYNNEISEKSEIFDDQFSVERPDGSNFTLKIRSTKLEDSAMYFCASRGTGMAEAFFGQGTRLTVV.

This rearrangement joins TRBV7-2 to TRBJ1-1; D remains ambiguous. The CDR3 is 13 residues long. CDR1 and CDR2 from the germline V gene are SGHTA and FQGNSA. V shed 2 bases and J shed 0 bases, with 4 bases lying between them. The CDR3 nucleotides read TGTGCCAGCAGCTTAAGGATGAACACTGAAGCTTTCTTT. This encodes CASSLRMNTEAFF.

The V call is TRBV4-1, the J call TRBJ1-3; 7 bases map to TRBD1. CDR1 is MGHRA and CDR2 is YSYEKL in the germline V gene. Trimming removed 4 bases from V and 7 bases from J; junction bases left unmatched: 7. This CDR3 spans 14 amino acids. CDR3 coding DNA: TGCGCCAGCAGCCTACCACAGGGGTCGAACACCATATATTTT. Protein sequence: CASSLPQGSNTIYF.

This clone was seen only a few times. In DNA, the CDR3 is TGCGCCAGCAGCGTAACCTCAGGGAGCTACGAGCAGTACTTC. It encodes CASSVTSGSYEQYF. The chain uses TRBV5-1 and TRBJ2-7, with D tentatively TRBD1 or TRBD2 (5 bases each). CDR1 is SGHRS, CDR2 YFSETQ, per germline. The V end lost 4 bases, the J end lost 3 bases, and 14 bases lay between the germline ends. This CDR3 comprises 14 residues. The complete variable domain, with remaining parts taken from reference TRBV5-1 and TRBJ2-7, reads KAGVTQTPRYLIKTRGQQVTLSCSPISGHRSVSWYQQTPGQGLQFLFEYFSETQRNKGNFPGRFSGRQFSNSRSEMNVSTLELGDSALYLCASSVTSGSYEQYFGPGTRLTVT.

The CDR3 DNA sequence: TGTGCCAGCAGCCGGGGGACAGGGGGAGGCACTGAAGCTTTCTTT. Protein sequence: CASSRGTGGGTEAFF. The chain uses TRBV14 and TRBJ1-1; 11 nucleotides align to TRBD1. Germline values: CDR1 SGHDN, CDR2 FVKESK. The CDR3 extends over 15 amino acids. V shed 4 bases, J shed 4 bases, and the junction held 5 bases outside the gene matches.

The chain has TRBV7-9 and TRBJ2-2; D unresolved. The germline V gene has CDR1 SEHNR and CDR2 FQNEAQ (reference sequence). Trimming stripped 6 bases from V and 8 bases from J, with 10 bases between. The CDR3 has 12 residues. The CDR3, as DNA: TGTGCCAGCAGGCGAAGTGAGGGGGAGCTGTTTTTT. It is translated as CASRRSEGELFF.

The chain recombines TRBV11-2 with TRBJ1-1, with TRBD1 as a possible D gene (5 bases). Deletions cut 5 bases from V and 0 bases from J, with 7 bases between. CDR3 length equals 13 residues. Germline V gives CDR1 SGHAT, CDR2 FQNNGV. The CDR3 reads CASSLTVNTEAFF. The CDR3 nucleotides are TGTGCCAGCAGCCTGACAGTGAACACTGAAGCTTTCTTT.

This clone was observed a few times. The chain is built from TRBV6-6 and TRBJ1-2, with D uncertain. Trimming pared 0 bases from V and 9 bases from J, leaving 5 bases between. The CDR3 runs to 11 residues. Germline loops: CDR1 MNHNY, CDR2 SVGAGI (reference sequence). The CDR3 nucleotides are TGTGCCAGCAGTTACTCCGTTAGCTACACCTTC. This codes for CASSYSVSYTF.

This CDR3 reads CASSLAQGFGTEAFF. Here the CDR3 DNA reads TGTGCCAGCAGCTTAGCGCAGGGTTTTGGCACTGAAGCTTTCTTT. The chain carries TRBV7-2 and TRBJ1-1, with D possibly matching TRBD1 (5 bases). Germline V lookup: CDR1 SGHTA, CDR2 FQGNSA. CDR3 length: 15 residues. V lost 0 bases and J lost 4, with 12 bases in between. Combining the CDR3 with reference TRBV7-2 and TRBJ1-1 gives the whole variable domain GAGVSQSPSNKVTEKGKDVELRCDPISGHTALYWYRQSLGQGLEFLIYFQGNSAPDKSGLPSDRFSAERTGGSVSTLTIQRTQQEDSAVYLCASSLAQGFGTEAFFGQGTRLTVV.

The chain carries TRBV6-4 and TRBJ1-6; D unresolved. CDR1 and CDR2 from the germline V gene are MRHNA and SNTAGT. The CDR3 extends over 15 amino acids. Trimming left V 5 bases short and J 0 bases short, with 8 bases between. The CDR3 loop is CASSPSSSYNSPLHF. The CDR3 DNA reads as TGTGCCAGCAGTCCCAGCAGCTCCTATAATTCACCCCTCCACTTT.

The CDR3 sequence: CASRYSGGSGNTIYF. CDR3 nucleotide sequence: TGTGCCAGCAGGTACTCAGGGGGATCTGGAAACACCATATATTTT. V and J are TRBV5-6 and TRBJ1-3; 7 bases line up with TRBD1. With V trimmed by 5 bases and J by 1 base, 6 bases remained unmatched. The CDR3 extends over 15 amino acids. The germline gives CDR1 SGHDT, CDR2 YYEEEE.

The CDR3 reads CASSFLPGQTYEQYF. The DNA for the CDR3 is TGTGCCAGCAGCTTCCTCCCCGGACAAACATACGAGCAGTACTTC. The chain has TRBV5-4 and TRBJ2-7; TRBD1 might be the D (5 bases). The CDR3 runs to 15 residues. Per the germline V gene, CDR1 is SGHNT and CDR2 is YYREEE (reference sequence). With 2 bases removed from V and 4 bases from J, the gap between germline ends came to 16 bases.

This clone was counted once. V usage is TRBV9 and J usage is TRBJ2-1, with 10 bases matching TRBD1. This CDR3 comprises 16 residues. After removal of 0 bases from V and 7 bases from J, the junction contained 7 bases not matched to a gene. Germline CDR1 and CDR2: SGDLS and YYNGEE. CDR3 DNA: TGTGCCAGCAGCGTAGATCCGACAGGGGGCAAAAATGAGCAGTTCTTC. This sequence encodes CASSVDPTGGKNEQFF.

The chain is built from TRBV27 and TRBJ1-1, with D hard to call. The CDR3 contains 14 residues. Germline CDR1 and CDR2: MNHEY and SMNVEV (reference sequence). V was clipped by 5 bases and J by 1 base, with 11 bases between them. The CDR3 DNA reads TGTGCCAGCAGTCTCGGAGGGTCGAACACTGAAGCTTTCTTT. The encoded protein is CASSLGGSNTEAFF.

The chain is built from TRBV21-1 and TRBJ1-1; the table's D call, TRBD1, has no DNA check behind it. TRBV21-1 is designated a pseudogene. The CDR3 covers 16 residues. CDR3 sequence: CASSIRDRVFATEAFF. CDR3 in DNA: TGTGCCAGCAGCATCCGGGACAGGGTGTTTGCCACTGAAGCTTTCTTT.

This clone occurred once. The V gene is TRBV9, the J gene TRBJ2-1; perhaps TRBD2 as D (5 bases). The V end lost 5 bases, the J end lost 11 bases, and 14 bases lay between the germline ends. Germline V gene sequence: CDR1 SGDLS, CDR2 YYNGEE. The CDR3 consists of 12 residues. The CDR3 sequence: CASSLVSGKQFF. The CDR3 DNA follows: TGTGCCAGCAGTTTGGTGAGCGGAAAGCAGTTCTTC.

V and J are TRBV13 and TRBJ2-7; D is uncertain. CDR1 is PRHDT, CDR2 FYEKMQ, per germline (reference sequence). The CDR3 loop spans 18 amino acids. Trimming pared 5 bases from V and 6 bases from J, leaving 29 bases between. The CDR3 here is CASSLLLLGRKGGVEQYF. In nucleotides, the CDR3 is TGTGCCAGCAGCCTATTACTCTTGGGTAGAAAAGGCGGTGTCGAGCAGTACTTC.